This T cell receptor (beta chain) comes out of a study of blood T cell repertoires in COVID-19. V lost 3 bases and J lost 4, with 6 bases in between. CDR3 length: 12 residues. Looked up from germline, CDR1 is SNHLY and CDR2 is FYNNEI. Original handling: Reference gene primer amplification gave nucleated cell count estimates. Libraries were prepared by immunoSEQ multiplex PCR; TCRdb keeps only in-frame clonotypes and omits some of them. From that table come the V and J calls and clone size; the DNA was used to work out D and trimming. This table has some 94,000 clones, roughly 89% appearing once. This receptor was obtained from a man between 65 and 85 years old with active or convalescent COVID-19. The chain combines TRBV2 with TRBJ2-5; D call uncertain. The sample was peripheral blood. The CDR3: CASSEVRETQYF. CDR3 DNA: TGTGCCAGCAGTGAGGTGCGAGAGACCCAGTACTTC.